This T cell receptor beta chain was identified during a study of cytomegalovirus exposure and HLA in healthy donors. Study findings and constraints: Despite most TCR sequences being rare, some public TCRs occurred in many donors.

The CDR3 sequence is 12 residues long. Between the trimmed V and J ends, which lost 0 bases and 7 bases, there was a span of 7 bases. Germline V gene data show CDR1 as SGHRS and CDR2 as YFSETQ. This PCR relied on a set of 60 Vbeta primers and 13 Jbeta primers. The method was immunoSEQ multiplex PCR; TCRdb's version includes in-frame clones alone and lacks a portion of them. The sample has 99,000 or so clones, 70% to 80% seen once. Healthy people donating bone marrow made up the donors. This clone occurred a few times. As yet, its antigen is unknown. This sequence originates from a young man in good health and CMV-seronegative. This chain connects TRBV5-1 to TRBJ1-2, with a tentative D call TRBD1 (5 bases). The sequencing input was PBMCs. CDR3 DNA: TGCGCCAGCAGCTTGGACAGGCGTGGCTACACCTTC. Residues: CASSLDRRGYTF.